The rows below give T cell receptor beta chains drawn from one sample of a study of identical twins. MiXCR, run by TCRdb on the 5' RACE reads, gives a single entry per CDR3 protein. The data contain some 690,000 distinct CDR3 sequences, 21% of them seen just once; the ten biggest clones take up more than 4%. This sample also appeared in a second study, on T cells expressing NK-cell markers.

The sample comprised PBMCs. The receptors here all came from a woman between 18 and 30 years old in good health. The CDR3 runs from the conserved cysteine through the conserved F or W. A D gene is named only where the DNA matches it firmly. Some rows mark clone size as missing; the rest say once, few, many or name a class of expanded clone.

TRBD2 | - | TRBJ2-2 | TRBV20-1 | TGCAGTGCTAGAGGGTCGGGGGGGCACACCGGGGAGCTGTTTTTT | CSARGSGGHTGELFF
- | - | TRBJ1-2 | TRBV5-4 | TGTGCCAGCAGCTTTCCTACTCGGGACACAGCTAACTATGGCTACACCTTC | CASSFPTRDTANYGYTF
- | few | TRBJ1-1 | TRBV3-1 | TGTGCCAGCAGCCCCCAGGGAACTGTTGAAGCTTTCTTT | CASSPQGTVEAFF
- | - | TRBJ2-7 | TRBV7-2 | TGTGCCAGCAGCTTGCTCACAAGCTACGAGCAGTACTTC | CASSLLTSYEQYF
TRBD1 | - | TRBJ2-2 | TRBV6-2/TRBV6-3 | TGTGCCAGCAGGAGATCCGGGACAGGGGGCTCCGGGGAGCTGTTTTTT | CASRRSGTGGSGELFF
- | many | TRBJ2-7 | TRBV27 | TGTGCCAGCAGTTCTACGGGGCCCGAGCAGTACTTC | CASSSTGPEQYF
- | - | TRBJ2-5 | TRBV2 | TGTGCCAGCAGTGAAGGTTGGCTCGGCAAGGCCCAGTACTTC | CASSEGWLGKAQYF
TRBD2 | - | TRBJ2-2 | TRBV12-3/TRBV12-4 | TGTGCCAGCAGTATACTAGCGGGTCAGACCGGGGAGCTGTTTTTT | CASSILAGQTGELFF
- | - | TRBJ2-7 | TRBV5-1 | TGCGCCAGCAGCTTAGGTGACAGAGTCTACGAGCAGTACTTC | CASSLGDRVYEQYF
- | few | TRBJ2-1 | TRBV18 | TGTGCCAGCTCACCACCGGCCGGGAGCTCCTACAATGAGCAGTTCTTC | CASSPPAGSSYNEQFF
TRBD2 | many | TRBJ2-3 | TRBV2 | TGTGCCAGCAGAAGAAGGACTAGCGGGGGGGGAGATACGCAGTATTTT | CASRRRTSGGGDTQYF
- | few | TRBJ2-7 | TRBV20-1 | TGCAGTGCTGGATACGGACCAGGCTACGAGCAGTACTTC | CSAGYGPGYEQYF
- | - | TRBJ2-1 | TRBV5-1 | TGCGCCAGCAGCTTGGTGACCGGGCGCTTCAATGAGCAGTTCTTC | CASSLVTGRFNEQFF
TRBD2 | - | TRBJ2-7 | TRBV20-1 | TGCAGTGCTAGCCGTCTAGCGGAGACCTACGAGCAGTACTTC | CSASRLAETYEQYF
- | - | TRBJ1-2 | TRBV12-3/TRBV12-4 | TGTGCCAGCAGTTTCCAGGGGACACGAGAAGGCTACACCTTC | CASSFQGTREGYTF
- | - | TRBJ2-1 | TRBV6-2/TRBV6-3 | TGTGCCAGCAGGCGAACTAGTCACAATGAGCAGTTCTTC | CASRRTSHNEQFF
TRBD2 | few | TRBJ2-1 | TRBV6-5 | TGTGCCAGCAGTTATAGGGGCAGGGGGATAGCGGGAGTTCTCAATGAGCAGTTCTTC | CASSYRGRGIAGVLNEQFF
TRBD1 | - | TRBJ2-7 | TRBV20-1 | TGCAGTGCTGCGACAGGGGAACCCTACGAGCAGTACTTC | CSAATGEPYEQYF
- | few | TRBJ2-1 | TRBV15 | TGTGCCACCAGCAGAGGGGGACTCTCCTACAATGAGCAGTTCTTC | CATSRGGLSYNEQFF
- | - | TRBJ1-1 | TRBV20-1 | TGCAGTGCTAGAGTTGGAGTCGACACTGAAGCTTTCTTT | CSARVGVDTEAFF
- | - | TRBJ2-1 | TRBV9 | TGTGCCAGCAGCTCCGGACTACAACAGGATGAGCAGTTCTTC | CASSSGLQQDEQFF
TRBD2 | few | TRBJ2-5 | TRBV5-5 | TGTGCCAGCAGCATAAGCGGGAGGGCCAACTTAGAGACCCAGTACTTC | CASSISGRANLETQYF
TRBD2 | once | TRBJ2-7 | TRBV5-6 | TGTGCCAGCAGCTTGTTTAGCGGGGGCCACTCCTACGAGCAGTACTTC | CASSLFSGGHSYEQYF
- | - | TRBJ2-2 | TRBV20-1 | TGCAGTGCTAGAGGGGGTAGCGGCCACGCGAACACCGGGGAGCTGTTTTTT | CSARGGSGHANTGELFF
TRBD2 | - | TRBJ2-1 | TRBV5-1 | TGCGCCAGCAGCTTGATGGCTAGCGGGGGCCTTTACAATGAGCAGTTCTTC | CASSLMASGGLYNEQFF
- | few | TRBJ2-2 | TRBV7-6 | TGTGCCAGCAGCCGCGAGAATCCGGGACGGATCACCGGGGAGCTGTTTTTT | CASSRENPGRITGELFF
- | many | TRBJ2-1 | TRBV5-1 | TGCGCCAGCAGCGTATTGCTGGCGGGGTCCCTATCGGCATACAATGAGCAGTTCTTC | CASSVLLAGSLSAYNEQFF
- | few | TRBJ2-3 | TRBV6-5 | TGTGCCAGCAGTTACTCTAGGGCTAGGACAGATACGCAGTATTTT | CASSYSRARTDTQYF
- | many | TRBJ2-7 | TRBV5-5 | TGTGCCAGCAGCTTGTCTCATAGCAGTTGGTACGAGCAGTACTTC | CASSLSHSSWYEQYF
- | - | TRBJ1-5 | TRBV6-1 | TGTGCCAGCTTCCCGGCGGGGGGTCAACAGCCCCAGCATTTT | CASFPAGGQQPQHF
TRBD2 | few | TRBJ2-3 | TRBV5-1 | TGCGCCAGCCGATATAGCGGGGGGTACACAGATACGCAGTATTTT | CASRYSGGYTDTQYF
- | many | TRBJ1-1 | TRBV20-1 | TGCAGTGCTTTCCGGGTGCCTGAAGCTTTCTTT | CSAFRVPEAFF
- | few | TRBJ2-1 | TRBV6-1 | TGTGCCAGCATGGCTAGGCTGACTCGGCCCAATGAGCAGTTCTTC | CASMARLTRPNEQFF
TRBD2 | - | TRBJ2-1 | TRBV6-2/TRBV6-3 | TGTGCCAGCAGAACCCGGGGAGGGAATGAGCAGTTCTTC | CASRTRGGNEQFF
- | few | TRBJ2-3 | TRBV20-1 | TGCAGTGCTAGAGCCATCAGAACGACAGGATACACAGATACGCAGTATTTT | CSARAIRTTGYTDTQYF
TRBD1 | few | TRBJ2-1 | TRBV6-2/TRBV6-3 | TGTGCCAGCAGTCGGGACAGACGGTACAATGAGCAGTTCTTC | CASSRDRRYNEQFF
- | many | TRBJ2-3 | TRBV20-1 | TGCAGTGCTAGAGTCGGCGGGGGCACAGATACGCAGTATTTT | CSARVGGGTDTQYF
- | - | TRBJ1-1 | TRBV6-2/TRBV6-3 | TGTGCCAGCAGGGAATGGCAGAAAATTGAAGCTTTCTTT | CASREWQKIEAFF
TRBD1 | few | TRBJ2-7 | TRBV11-2 | TGTGCCAGCAGCGGGACAGAAGGACGGGAGCAGTACTTC | CASSGTEGREQYF
TRBD1 | few | TRBJ2-7 | TRBV19 | TGTGCCAGTAGTTCGGACAGGGGTCGCTTTGGCGAGCAGTACTTC | CASSSDRGRFGEQYF
- | many | TRBJ2-4 | TRBV7-2 | TGTGCCAGCAGCCAGAACAGGGAATGGGGTAAAAACATTCAGTACTTC | CASSQNREWGKNIQYF
- | - | TRBJ1-2 | TRBV20-1 | TGCAGTGCGGGGGGACCCGAACTATTTGGCTACACCTTC | CSAGGPELFGYTF
- | few | TRBJ2-7 | TRBV18 | TGTGCCAGCTCACCGGGAGGTGGGGCGGTCCCCGAGCAGTACTTC | CASSPGGGAVPEQYF
- | - | TRBJ2-5 | TRBV25-1 | TGTGCCAGCAGTGATGGCGGGGCCCCCGGGGAGACCCAGTACTTC | CASSDGGAPGETQYF
- | - | TRBJ2-1 | TRBV20-1 | TGCAGTGCTCTCACGGGACTCTTAAACAATGAGCAGTTCTTC | CSALTGLLNNEQFF
- | few | TRBJ2-4 | TRBV15 | TGTGCCACCAGTTGGACAGTTCAAAACATTCAGTACTTC | CATSWTVQNIQYF
- | few | TRBJ2-7 | TRBV29-1 | TGCAGCGTTCGGACAGCCTTGTACGAGCAGTACTTC | CSVRTALYEQYF
- | many | TRBJ2-6 | TRBV4-3 | TGCGCCAGCAGCCTCGGACCCTCTTGGGCCAACGTCCTGACTTTC | CASSLGPSWANVLTF
- | few | TRBJ2-3 | TRBV9 | TGTGCCAGCAGCGTTGAGGGAGAAGCAGATACGCAGTATTTT | CASSVEGEADTQYF
- | few | TRBJ2-3 | TRBV20-1 | TGCAGTGCTAGAGATCTGGGACCCTACTTCTTCACAGATACGCAGTATTTT | CSARDLGPYFFTDTQYF
- | many | TRBJ2-3 | TRBV29-1 | TGCAGCGTTGAGGAGAATGAAGATACGCAGTATTTT | CSVEENEDTQYF
TRBD1 | - | TRBJ2-1 | TRBV3-1 | TGTGCCAGCAGCCAAGTACGGACAGGGAGTATCGATGAGCAGTTCTTC | CASSQVRTGSIDEQFF
TRBD1 | - | TRBJ2-2 | TRBV20-1 | TGCAGTGCTCCAACAGGGGACACCGGGGAGCTGTTTTTT | CSAPTGDTGELFF
- | many | TRBJ2-1 | TRBV20-1 | TGCAGTGCTAGTATAACCGACAATGAGCAGTTCTTC | CSASITDNEQFF